These 2 T cell receptor beta chains came from one sample sequenced in a study of T cells in Graves' hyperthyroidism and ophthalmopathy. TCR beta CDR3 regions were amplified from RNA. The primer set for the first-round RT-PCR of the TCR CDR3 was HTBI. In TCRdb, the multiplex PCR reads were re-called with MiXCR into one record per CDR3 protein. The sample lists around 450,000 distinct CDR3 sequences, around 16% occurring once. Material for sequencing was blood. The receptors come from a woman younger than 35 with Graves' hyperthyroidism.

The V gene is TRBV6-1, the J gene TRBJ2-1; 13 bases line up with TRBD2. CDR3 length: 14 amino acids. V trimming: 10 bases; J trimming: 6 bases; junction bases outside the gene matches: 6. Germline CDR1 MNHNS, CDR2 SASEGT. CDR3 sequence: CATRTSGSPNEQFF. Written as DNA, the CDR3 is TGTGCCACACGGACTAGCGGGAGTCCCAATGAGCAGTTCTTC.

This clonotype was observed at least ten times. The chain joins TRBV2 to TRBJ2-7; possible D gene TRBD1, 6 bases. The V end lost 6 bases, the J end lost 2 bases, and 8 bases lay between the germline ends. Germline assignment: CDR1 SNHLY and CDR2 FYNNEI. There are 12 residues in the CDR3. The CDR3 region has the DNA TGTGCCAGCAGAGGGACACCCTACGAGCAGTACTTC. Encoded protein: CASRGTPYEQYF.